This paragraph reports one TCR beta chain. The antigen remains unidentified. Sequencing used immunoSEQ multiplex PCR; TCRdb keeps in-frame clones, though not all of them. Among around 220,000 clones listed, about 94% were seen once. This sample is part of a study of T cell responses to AZD1222 COVID-19 vaccine. Study results and limitations: Without day 14 samples, only post-peak T cell repertoires were studied. The reported proportion of spike-specific TCRs targeting unmutated variant regions was nearly half. Two doses of AZD1222 preceded a rise in Spike-specific TCR breadth and depth.

V was clipped by 4 bases and J by 6 bases; unmatched bases: 7. From germline, CDR1 is SGHTA and CDR2 FQGNSA. The CDR3 has 15 residues. The genes are TRBV7-2 and TRBJ2-2; 8 bases line up with TRBD1. The TCR comes from an adult who received the MenACWY meningococcal vaccine as a control. The specimen was peripheral blood, collected 28 days after the second dose of the MenACWY control vaccine. The CDR3 loop reads CASSSRTGWAGELFF. CDR3 coding DNA: TGTGCCAGCAGCTCCCGGACAGGGTGGGCCGGGGAGCTGTTTTTT.